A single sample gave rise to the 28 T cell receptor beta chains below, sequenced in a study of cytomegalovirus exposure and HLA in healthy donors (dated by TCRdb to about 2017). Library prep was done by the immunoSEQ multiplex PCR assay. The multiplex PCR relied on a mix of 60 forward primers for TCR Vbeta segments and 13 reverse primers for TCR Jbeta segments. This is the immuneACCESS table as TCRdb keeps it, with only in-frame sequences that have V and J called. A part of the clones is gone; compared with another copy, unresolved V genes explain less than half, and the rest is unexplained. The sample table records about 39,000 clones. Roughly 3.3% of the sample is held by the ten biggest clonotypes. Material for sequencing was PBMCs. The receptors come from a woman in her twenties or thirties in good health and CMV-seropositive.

In nucleotides, the CDR3 is TGTGCCAGATTGAGGACATCGGGAAACACCATATATTTT. Protein product: CARLRTSGNTIYF. The V gene is TRBV28, the J gene TRBJ1-3; tentative D call: TRBD1 (5 bases). V gave up 9 bases and J gave up 4 bases, with 13 bases separating them. The germline V gene has CDR1 MDHEN and CDR2 SYDVKM. The CDR3 length is 13 residues. Combining the CDR3 with reference TRBV28 and TRBJ1-3 gives the whole variable domain DVKVTQSSRYLVKRTGEKVFLECVQDMDHENMFWYRQDPGLGLRLIYFSYDVKMKEKGDIPEGYSVSREKKERFSLILESASTNQTSMYLCARLRTSGNTIYFGEGSWLTVV.

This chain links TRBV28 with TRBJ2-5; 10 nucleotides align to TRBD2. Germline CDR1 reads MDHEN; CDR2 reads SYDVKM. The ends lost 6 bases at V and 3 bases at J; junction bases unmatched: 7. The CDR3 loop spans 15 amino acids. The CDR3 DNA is TGTGCCAGCAGGACCGGGACTAGCGTTGAAGAGACCCAGTACTTC. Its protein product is CASRTGTSVEETQYF. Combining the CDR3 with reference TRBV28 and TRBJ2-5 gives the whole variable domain DVKVTQSSRYLVKRTGEKVFLECVQDMDHENMFWYRQDPGLGLRLIYFSYDVKMKEKGDIPEGYSVSREKKERFSLILESASTNQTSMYLCASRTGTSVEETQYFGPGTRLLVL.

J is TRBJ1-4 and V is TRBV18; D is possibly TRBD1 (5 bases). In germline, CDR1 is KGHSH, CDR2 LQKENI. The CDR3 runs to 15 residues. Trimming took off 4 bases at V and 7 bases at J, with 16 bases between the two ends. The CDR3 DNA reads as TGTGCCAGCTCACAATCGGGGGAAGGTGGTGAAAAACTGTTTTTT. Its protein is CASSQSGEGGEKLFF. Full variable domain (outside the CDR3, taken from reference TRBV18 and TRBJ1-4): NAGVMQNPRHLVRRRGQEARLRCSPMKGHSHVYWYRQLPEEGLKFMVYLQKENIIDESGMPKERFSAEFPKEGPSILRIQQVVRGDSAAYFCASSQSGEGGEKLFFGSGTQLSVL.

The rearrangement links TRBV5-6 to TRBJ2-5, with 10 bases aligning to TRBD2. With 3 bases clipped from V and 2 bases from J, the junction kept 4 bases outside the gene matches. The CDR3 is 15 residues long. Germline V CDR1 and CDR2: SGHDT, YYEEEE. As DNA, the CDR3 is TGTGCCAGCAGCTGGACTAGCGGTCAACAAGAGACCCAGTACTTC. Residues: CASSWTSGQQETQYF.

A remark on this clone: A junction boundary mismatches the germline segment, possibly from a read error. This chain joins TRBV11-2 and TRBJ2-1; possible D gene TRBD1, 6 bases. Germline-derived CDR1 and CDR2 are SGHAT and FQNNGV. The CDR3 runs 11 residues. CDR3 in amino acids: CASSWDTTTIF. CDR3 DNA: TGTGCCAGCAGCTGGGACACTACTACGATCTTC.

CDR3 bases: TGTGCCAGCACCTCAAGAGTGGGGACTCTTTATAATTCACCCCTCCACTTT. Its translation is CASTSRVGTLYNSPLHF. This chain connects TRBV7-2 to TRBJ1-6; TRBD1 is a possible D gene (5 bases). The CDR3 has 17 residues. Trimming pared 7 bases from V and 4 bases from J, leaving 20 bases between. The germline V gene has CDR1 SGHTA and CDR2 FQGNSA.

The CDR3, as DNA: TGTGCCAGCAGCTTGGGGCAGGGGGTCGGTACCGGGGAGCTGTTTTTT. It specifies CASSLGQGVGTGELFF. V gene TRBV5-4 combines with J gene TRBJ2-2; 7 nucleotides match TRBD1. The V gene's germline CDR1 is SGHNT and CDR2 YYREEE (reference sequence). V was pared by 0 bases and J by 5 bases, with 7 bases of the junction left unmatched. This CDR3 has 16 residues. Variable domain in full (rest from reference TRBV5-4 and TRBJ2-2): ETGVTQSPTHLIKTRGQQVTLRCSSQSGHNTVSWYQQALGQGPQFIFQYYREEENGRGNFPPRFSGLQFPNYSSELNVNALELDDSALYLCASSLGQGVGTGELFFGEGSRLTVL.

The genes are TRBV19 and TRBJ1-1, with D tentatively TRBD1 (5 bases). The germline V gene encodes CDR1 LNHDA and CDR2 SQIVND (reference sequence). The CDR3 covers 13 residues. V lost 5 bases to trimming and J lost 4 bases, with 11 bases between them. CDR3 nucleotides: TGTGCCAGTAGTGCGGGGGTTAGCACTGAAGCTTTCTTT. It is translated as CASSAGVSTEAFF.

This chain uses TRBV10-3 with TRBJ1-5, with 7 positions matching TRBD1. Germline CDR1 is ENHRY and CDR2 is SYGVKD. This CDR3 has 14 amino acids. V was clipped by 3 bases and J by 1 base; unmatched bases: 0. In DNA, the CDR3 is TGTGCCATCAGTGAACAGGGGAGCAATCAGCCCCAGCATTTT. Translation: CAISEQGSNQPQHF.

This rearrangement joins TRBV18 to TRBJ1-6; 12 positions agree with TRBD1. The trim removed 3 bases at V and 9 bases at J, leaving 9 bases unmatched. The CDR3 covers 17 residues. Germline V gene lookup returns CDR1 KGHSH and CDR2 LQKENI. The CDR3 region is CASSPGTGGTLSSPLHF. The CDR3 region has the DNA TGTGCCAGCTCACCTGGGACAGGGGGCACCCTTAGTTCACCCCTCCACTTT.

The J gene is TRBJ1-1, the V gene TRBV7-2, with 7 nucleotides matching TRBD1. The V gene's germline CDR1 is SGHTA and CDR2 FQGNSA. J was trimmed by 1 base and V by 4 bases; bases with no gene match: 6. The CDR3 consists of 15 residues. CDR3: CASSSYRGTNTEAFF. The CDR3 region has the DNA TGTGCCAGCAGCTCCTACAGGGGCACGAACACTGAAGCTTTCTTT. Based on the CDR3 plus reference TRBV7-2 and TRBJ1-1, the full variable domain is GAGVSQSPSNKVTEKGKDVELRCDPISGHTALYWYRQSLGQGLEFLIYFQGNSAPDKSGLPSDRFSAERTGGSVSTLTIQRTQQEDSAVYLCASSSYRGTNTEAFFGQGTRLTVV.

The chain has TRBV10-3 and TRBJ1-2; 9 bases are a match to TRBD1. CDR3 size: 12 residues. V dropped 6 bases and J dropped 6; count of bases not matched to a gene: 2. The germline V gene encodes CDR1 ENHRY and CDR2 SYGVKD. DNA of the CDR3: TGTGCCATCAGGGGGGACAGGGATGGCTACACCTTC. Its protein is CAIRGDRDGYTF.

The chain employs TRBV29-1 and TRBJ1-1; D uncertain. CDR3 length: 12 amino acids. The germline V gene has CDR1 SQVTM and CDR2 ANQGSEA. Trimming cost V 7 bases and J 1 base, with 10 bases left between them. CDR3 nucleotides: TGCAGCGCCGGACGGGAGAACACTGAAGCTTTCTTT. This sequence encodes CSAGRENTEAFF.

The CDR3 sequence: CASSYSGRLHEQYF. The CDR3, as DNA: TGTGCCAGCAGTTACTCCGGGAGGCTCCACGAGCAGTACTTC. The chain recombines TRBV6-5 with TRBJ2-7; 7 bases fit TRBD2. The V segment lost 0 bases and the J segment 5 bases; nucleotides outside the gene matches: 4. From germline, CDR1 is MNHEY and CDR2 SVGAGI. CDR3 length: 14 amino acids.

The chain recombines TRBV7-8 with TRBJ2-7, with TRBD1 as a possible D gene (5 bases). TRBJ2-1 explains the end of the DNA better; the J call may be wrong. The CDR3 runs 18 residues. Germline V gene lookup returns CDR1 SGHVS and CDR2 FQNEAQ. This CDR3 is CASSLDAGRTMKYNEQFF. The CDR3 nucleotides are TGTGCCAGCAGCTTAGATGCTGGCAGGACAATGAAATACAATGAGCAGTTCTTC.

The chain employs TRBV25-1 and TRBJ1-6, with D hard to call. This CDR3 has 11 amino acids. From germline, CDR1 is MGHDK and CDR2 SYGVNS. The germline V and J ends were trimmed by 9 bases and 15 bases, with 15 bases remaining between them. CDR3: CASGGSVHLHF. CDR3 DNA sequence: TGTGCCAGTGGAGGGTCGGTTCACCTCCACTTT.

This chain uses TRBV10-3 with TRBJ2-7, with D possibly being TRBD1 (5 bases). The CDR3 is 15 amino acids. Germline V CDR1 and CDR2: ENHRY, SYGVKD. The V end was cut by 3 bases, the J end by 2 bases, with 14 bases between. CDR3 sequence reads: CAISEGALSAYEQYF. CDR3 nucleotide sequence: TGTGCCATCAGTGAAGGGGCGCTATCGGCCTACGAGCAGTACTTC.

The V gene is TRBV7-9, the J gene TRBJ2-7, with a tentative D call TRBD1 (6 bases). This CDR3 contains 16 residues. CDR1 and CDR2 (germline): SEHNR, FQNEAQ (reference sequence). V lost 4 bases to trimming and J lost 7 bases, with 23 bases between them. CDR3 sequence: CASSSTDRQGLKEQYF. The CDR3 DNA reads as TGTGCCAGCAGCTCAACCGACAGGCAAGGTCTTAAGGAGCAGTACTTC.

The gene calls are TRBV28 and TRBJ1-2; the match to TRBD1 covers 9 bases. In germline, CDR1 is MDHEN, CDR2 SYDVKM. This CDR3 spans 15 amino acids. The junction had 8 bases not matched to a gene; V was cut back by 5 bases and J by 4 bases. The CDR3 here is CASSLTGQGTYGYTF. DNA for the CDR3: TGTGCCAGCAGTCTAACCGGACAGGGGACCTATGGCTACACCTTC.

The CDR3 here is CASSSGLGPDTQYF. In nucleotides, the CDR3 is TGTGCCAGCTCCTCAGGGTTAGGGCCAGATACGCAGTATTTT. The V and J genes are TRBV11-2 and TRBJ2-3, with D possibly being TRBD1 (5 bases). V was clipped by 8 bases and J by 4 bases, with 16 bases between them. This CDR3 spans 14 amino acids. Germline V gene lookup returns CDR1 SGHAT and CDR2 FQNNGV.

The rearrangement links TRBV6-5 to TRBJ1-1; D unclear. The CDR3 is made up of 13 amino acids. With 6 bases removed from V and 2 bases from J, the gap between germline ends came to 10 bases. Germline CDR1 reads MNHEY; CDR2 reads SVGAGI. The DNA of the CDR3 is TGTGCCAGCAGGACTATTACAAACACTGAAGCTTTCTTT. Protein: CASRTITNTEAFF.

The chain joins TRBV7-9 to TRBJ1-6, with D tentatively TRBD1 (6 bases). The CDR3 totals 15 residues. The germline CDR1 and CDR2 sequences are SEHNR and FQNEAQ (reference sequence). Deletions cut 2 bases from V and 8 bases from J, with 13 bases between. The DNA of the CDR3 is TGTGCCAGCAGCTTATCCCAGGGGCCGGATTCACCCCTCCACTTT. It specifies CASSLSQGPDSPLHF.

Written as DNA, the CDR3 is TGTGCCAGCAGCCAGGAGGGACAGGATAATCAGCCCCAGCATTTT. Amino acid sequence: CASSQEGQDNQPQHF. The J gene is TRBJ1-5, the V gene TRBV7-9, with 8 nucleotides matching TRBD1. Trimming at V came to 5 bases and at J to 4 bases, leaving 7 bases not matched to a gene. The CDR3 runs 15 residues. Germline lookup yields CDR1 SEHNR and CDR2 FQNEAQ (reference sequence).

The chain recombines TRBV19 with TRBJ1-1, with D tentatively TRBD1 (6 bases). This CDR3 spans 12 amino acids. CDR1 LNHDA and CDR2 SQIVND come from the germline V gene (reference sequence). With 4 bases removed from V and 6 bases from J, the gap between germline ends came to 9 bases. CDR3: CASSRDIAEAFF. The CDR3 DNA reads TGTGCCAGTAGTAGGGACATTGCTGAAGCTTTCTTT.

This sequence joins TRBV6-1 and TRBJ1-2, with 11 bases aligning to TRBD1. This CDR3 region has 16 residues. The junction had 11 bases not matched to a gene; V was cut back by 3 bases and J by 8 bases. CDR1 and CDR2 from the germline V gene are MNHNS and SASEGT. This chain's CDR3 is CASSDRGQGVISGYTF. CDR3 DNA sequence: TGTGCCAGCAGTGACAGGGGACAGGGGGTTATAAGCGGCTACACCTTC.

The CDR3 reads CASSDTGGGYTQYF. The DNA of the CDR3 is TGTGCCAGCAGTGACACGGGGGGCGGGTATACGCAGTATTTT. The chain links TRBV2 to TRBJ2-3; TRBD2 is a possible D gene (7 bases). Germline values: CDR1 SNHLY, CDR2 FYNNEI. V lost 3 bases and J 7 bases, leaving 14 bases between the germline ends. The CDR3 sequence is 14 residues long.

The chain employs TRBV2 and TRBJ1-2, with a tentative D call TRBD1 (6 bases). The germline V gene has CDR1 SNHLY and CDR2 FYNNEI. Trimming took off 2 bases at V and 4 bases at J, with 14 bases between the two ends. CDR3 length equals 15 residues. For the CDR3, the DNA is TGTGCCAGCAGTGAAATAATAGGGGGTATCTATGGCTACACCTTC. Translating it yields CASSEIIGGIYGYTF.

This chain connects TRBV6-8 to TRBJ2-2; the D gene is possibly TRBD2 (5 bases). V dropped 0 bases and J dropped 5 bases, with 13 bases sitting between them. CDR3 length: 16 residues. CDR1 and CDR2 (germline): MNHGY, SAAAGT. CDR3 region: CASSYSYRRRTGELFF. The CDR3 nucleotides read TGTGCCAGCAGTTACTCGTACCGGAGGAGGACCGGGGAGCTGTTTTTT.